The 18 T cell receptor beta chains given below trace back to one sample, sequenced in a study of T cell repertoires in cytomegalovirus infection (dated by TCRdb to about 2019). Sequenced using an Illumina HiSeq 1500. Using fastp at Q25 and MiXCR, TCRdb reprocessed the public reads and kept productive beta chains. Each entry is one CDR3 protein sequence, shown with its most common DNA and genes. For this sample the table gives about 440,000 distinct CDR3 sequences, of which approximately 31% were detected only once. Approximately 14% of the sample is held by the ten biggest clonotypes. Input material: PBMCs. The receptors stem from a human donor in good health (CMV status not recorded). Some clones in this sample may be carry-over from other donors' samples.

This clonotype was seen more than once but under ten times. The V and J genes are TRBV6-6 and TRBJ2-7; D tentatively reads TRBD1 or TRBD2 (5 bases each). V dropped 5 bases and J dropped 3 bases, with 8 bases sitting between them. The CDR3 sequence is 12 residues long. Germline V gene lookup returns CDR1 MNHNY and CDR2 SVGAGI (reference sequence). The CDR3 DNA reads as TGTGCCAGCAGTGAGGGGATCTACGAGCAGTACTTC. This translates into CASSEGIYEQYF.

The CDR3 DNA is TGCAGTGCTAATAGCGCCAATGAGCAGTTCTTC. This sequence encodes CSANSANEQFF. This rearrangement joins TRBV20-1 to TRBJ2-1; tentatively, D is TRBD2 (5 bases). Germline CDR1 reads DFQATT; CDR2 reads SNEGSKA (reference sequence). V lost 4 bases and J 6 bases, leaving 7 bases between the germline ends. The CDR3 extends over 11 amino acids.

As for this clonotype: Because the CDR3 is missing its conserved closing phenylalanine or tryptophan, this is likely a read error. CDR3 bases: TGCACCAGCAGCAAAGAACGGGCCCCCGACACCATATATTTG. Its protein is CTSSKERAPDTIYL. The J gene is TRBJ1-3, the V gene TRBV4-1; no clear D. Germline V CDR1 and CDR2: MGHRA, YSYEKL. This CDR3 has 14 residues.

This clonotype was seen more than once but under ten times. V is TRBV7-2 and J is TRBJ1-5; D remains unclear. CDR3 size: 15 residues. Germline CDR1 is SGHTA and CDR2 is FQGNSA. V lost 4 bases and J 3 bases, leaving 13 bases between the germline ends. The CDR3 DNA follows: TGTGCCAGCAGCTACCGGAAAGGGCCCAATCAGCCCCAGCATTTT. Translated, it gives CASSYRKGPNQPQHF. The full variable domain, rest sourced from reference TRBV7-2 and TRBJ1-5, is GAGVSQSPSNKVTEKGKDVELRCDPISGHTALYWYRQSLGQGLEFLIYFQGNSAPDKSGLPSDRFSAERTGGSVSTLTIQRTQQEDSAVYLCASSYRKGPNQPQHFGDGTRLSIL.

This clonotype was recorded only once. The chain carries TRBV5-1 and TRBJ1-4; D is ambiguous. Per germline, CDR1 SGHRS and CDR2 YFSETQ. Trimming left V 4 bases short and J 6 bases short, with 16 bases between. This CDR3 comprises 15 residues. DNA of the CDR3: TGCGCCAGCAGCCCGGGTGGGGAAGTGGATGAAAAACTGTTTTTT. Encoded protein: CASSPGGEVDEKLFF. Using reference TRBV5-1 and TRBJ1-4 for the parts outside the CDR3, the full variable domain is KAGVTQTPRYLIKTRGQQVTLSCSPISGHRSVSWYQQTPGQGLQFLFEYFSETQRNKGNFPGRFSGRQFSNSRSEMNVSTLELGDSALYLCASSPGGEVDEKLFFGSGTQLSVL.

This clonotype has more than one count but fewer than ten. The chain joins TRBV5-6 to TRBJ1-2; 7 nucleotides match TRBD1. V was clipped by 4 bases and J by 1 base; unmatched bases: 7. CDR3 length equals 15 residues. Germline V lookup: CDR1 SGHDT, CDR2 YYEEEE. The CDR3 loop is CASSPPGQYNYGYTF. The CDR3 DNA sequence: TGTGCCAGCAGCCCTCCGGGACAGTATAACTATGGCTACACCTTC.

A few counts support this clonotype. The rearrangement uses TRBV6-6 and TRBJ1-2, with TRBD1 matching 8 bases. CDR3 size: 10 residues. Germline loops: CDR1 MNHNY, CDR2 SVGAGI (reference sequence). V lost 11 bases and J lost 8; bases outside the gene matches: 4. CDR3 sequence: CAYWDRGYTF. As DNA, the CDR3 is TGTGCCTATTGGGACAGGGGCTACACCTTC.

The rearrangement joins TRBV12-3 or TRBV12-4 to TRBJ2-7, with 7 bases matching TRBD1. The CDR3 is 14 residues long. J gave up 3 bases and V 2 bases, and 4 bases lay outside the gene matches. The CDR3 DNA reads TGTGCCAGCAGTTTACTCAGACAGGGCTACGAGCAGTACTTC. It specifies CASSLLRQGYEQYF.

The chain couples TRBV4-1 to TRBJ1-6; D gene unclear. Trimming cost V 4 bases and J 8 bases, with 12 bases left between them. This CDR3 comprises 14 residues. CDR1 is MGHRA, CDR2 YSYEKL, per germline. This CDR3 is CASSPRESDSPLHF. DNA of the CDR3: TGCGCCAGCAGCCCAAGAGAGTCGGATTCACCCCTCCACTTT.

The chain combines TRBV20-1 with TRBJ1-2; 11 bases match TRBD1. Trimming cost V 5 bases and J 6 bases; bases outside gene matches: 8. The CDR3 runs 14 residues. Germline V lookup: CDR1 DFQATT, CDR2 SNEGSKA (reference sequence). The CDR3 region has the DNA TGCAGTGCTGGGACAGGGGGGGAACGAAATGGCTACACCTTC. Protein: CSAGTGGERNGYTF.

This clonotype has just one count. The chain carries TRBV24-1 and TRBJ1-1; D uncertain. CDR1 and CDR2 (germline): KGHDR, SFDVKD. V was shortened by 9 bases and J by 0 bases, with 10 bases between the two germline ends. The length of the CDR3 is 13 residues. Here the CDR3 reads CATRDNMNTEAFF. The CDR3 DNA reads TGTGCCACCCGAGACAACATGAACACTGAAGCTTTCTTT.

This clonotype has ten or more counts. The chain uses TRBV7-2 and TRBJ1-2; 7 bases align to TRBD1. J gave up 4 bases and V 5 bases, and 7 bases lay outside the gene matches. Germline CDR1 and CDR2: SGHTA and FQGNSA. The CDR3 sequence is 14 residues long. CDR3 in amino acids: CASSLRDSLYGYTF. CDR3 nucleotide sequence: TGTGCCAGCAGCCTACGGGACAGCCTCTATGGCTACACCTTC.

Points on this clonotype: The germline gene is not matched at one end of the junction; a read error may be the cause. The rearrangement links TRBV10-3 to TRBJ2-1; D call uncertain. This CDR3 comprises 12 residues. Per germline, CDR1 ENHRY and CDR2 SYGVKD. CDR3 sequence: CAISESAVVRLF. As DNA, the CDR3 is TGTGCCATCAGTGAGTCAGCTGTGGTCAGATTATTC.

As regards this clonotype: One end of the junction varies from germline; a read error may be responsible. The chain recombines TRBV20-1 with TRBJ1-1; D possibly corresponds to TRBD1 (5 bases). The CDR3 consists of 18 residues. Germline lookup yields CDR1 DFQATT and CDR2 SNEGSKA (reference sequence). Here the CDR3 reads CSARDHDRGQGLNTEALF. CDR3 nucleotides: TGCAGTGCTAGAGATCACGATCGTGGCCAGGGCCTGAACACTGAAGCTCTCTTT.

This clonotype has only a few counts. The CDR3 reads CASRPPTVWTGEQFF. CDR3 coding DNA: TGTGCCAGCAGGCCCCCCACGGTCTGGACAGGTGAGCAGTTCTTC. This chain uses TRBV6-1 with TRBJ2-1; TRBD1 aligns across 7 bases. Germline-derived CDR1 and CDR2 are MNHNS and SASEGT. J was trimmed by 9 bases and V by 6 bases; bases with no gene match: 14. The CDR3 spans 15 residues.

The chain is built from TRBV15 and TRBJ2-5; perhaps TRBD2 as D (7 bases). Trimming shortened V by 2 bases and J by 5 bases, and 15 bases separated the two germline ends. CDR3 size: 15 residues. Germline CDR1 LNHNV, CDR2 YYDKDF (reference sequence). CDR3 coding DNA: TGTGCCACCAGCAGAAGAGTGTCGGGGGGCGAGACCCAGTACTTC. Translated, it gives CATSRRVSGGETQYF.

The V gene is TRBV7-2, the J gene TRBJ2-3; the D gene is possibly TRBD1 (7 bases). V was pared by 5 bases and J by 3 bases, with 18 bases between. The length of the CDR3 is 16 residues. Germline CDR1 is SGHTA and CDR2 is FQGNSA. CDR3 in amino acids: CASSPGQGGGTDTQYF. The CDR3 DNA reads as TGTGCCAGCAGCCCGGGTCAGGGGGGAGGAACAGATACGCAGTATTTT.

This clonotype was observed a few times. The V call is TRBV15, the J call TRBJ1-1; D gene ambiguous. The CDR3 totals 12 residues. Trimming left V 5 bases short and J 7 bases short, with 11 bases between. Germline V gene lookup returns CDR1 LNHNV and CDR2 YYDKDF (reference sequence). The CDR3 DNA reads TGTGCCACCAGCGGGCTATCCTATGAAGCTTTCTTT. Its translation is CATSGLSYEAFF.